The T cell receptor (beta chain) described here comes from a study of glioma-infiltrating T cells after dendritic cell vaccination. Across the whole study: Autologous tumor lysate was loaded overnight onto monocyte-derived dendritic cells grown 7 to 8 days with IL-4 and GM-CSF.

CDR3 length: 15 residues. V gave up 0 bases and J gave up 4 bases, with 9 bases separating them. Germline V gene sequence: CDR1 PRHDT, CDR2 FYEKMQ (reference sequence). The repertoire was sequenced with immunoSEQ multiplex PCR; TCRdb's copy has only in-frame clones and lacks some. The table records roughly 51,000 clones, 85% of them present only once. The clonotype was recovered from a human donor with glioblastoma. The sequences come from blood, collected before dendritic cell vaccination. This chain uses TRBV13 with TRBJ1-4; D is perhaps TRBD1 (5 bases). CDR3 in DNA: TGTGCCAGCAGCTTAGGTGGGGCCGTTAATGAAAAACTGTTTTTT. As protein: CASSLGGAVNEKLFF. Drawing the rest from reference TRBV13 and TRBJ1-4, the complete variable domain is AAGVIQSPRHLIKEKRETATLKCYPIPRHDTVYWYQQGPGQDPQFLISFYEKMQSDKGSIPDRFSAQQFSDYHSELNMSSLELGDSALYFCASSLGGAVNEKLFFGSGTQLSVL.